Listed below are T cell receptor beta chains from one sample, sequenced in a study of blood T cell repertoires in COVID-19. TCRdb keeps only in-frame clones here, not all; method: immunoSEQ multiplex PCR. In the table there are 150,000 to 200,000 clones, 85% to 90% of which are singletons. Sample: peripheral blood. Receptors were obtained from a man aged 18 to 29 with acute or convalescent COVID-19. CDR3s include the opening cysteine and the closing phenylalanine or tryptophan. A D gene is named only where the DNA matches it firmly. A row's size may be missing; if present it is once, few, many or a size class.

>TRBV18|-|TRBJ2-3|-
CASSPPRKVVSTDTQYF
TGTGCCAGCTCACCACCGAGGAAGGTCGTTAGCACAGATACGCAGTATTTT
>TRBV3-1/TRBV3-2|once|TRBJ2-7|-
CASSQSGTYSYEQYF
TGTGCCAGCAGCCAATCGGGAACTTACTCCTACGAGCAGTACTTC
>TRBV10-3|-|TRBJ2-7|-
CAISELGGSYEQYF
TGTGCCATCAGTGAATTAGGGGGCTCCTACGAGCAGTACTTC
>TRBV3-1/TRBV3-2|-|TRBJ1-6|-
CASSHTQPTNSPLHF
TGTGCCAGCAGCCACACACAGCCAACTAATTCACCCCTCCACTTT
>TRBV18|few|TRBJ1-3|TRBD1
CASSPPPGQGIGTIYF
TGTGCCAGCTCACCACCGCCGGGACAGGGAATAGGCACCATATATTTT
>TRBV30|-|TRBJ1-2|TRBD1
CAWSGGGRPYGYTF
TGTGCCTGGAGTGGAGGGGGCCGACCCTATGGCTACACCTTC
>TRBV7-8|once|TRBJ2-7|-
CASSLVDTYEQYF
TGTGCCAGCAGCTTAGTAGACACCTACGAGCAGTACTTC
>TRBV6-1|few|TRBJ1-1|-
CASSEYPRIEAFF
TGTGCCAGCAGTGAATACCCCAGGATTGAAGCTTTCTTT
>TRBV28|-|TRBJ2-7|TRBD1
CASRNRGTYEQYF
TGTGCCAGCAGAAACAGGGGTACCTACGAGCAGTACTTC
>TRBV7-3|-|TRBJ1-6|-
CASSLSSSYNSPLHF
TGTGCCAGCAGCCTCTCGAGCTCCTATAATTCACCCCTCCACTTT
>TRBV9|-|TRBJ1-1|TRBD1
CASSVGQGRVNTEAFF
TGTGCCAGCAGCGTAGGACAGGGGAGGGTGAACACTGAAGCTTTCTTT
>TRBV27|-|TRBJ1-2|TRBD1
CASRRRDRGVYGYTF
TGTGCCAGCAGGAGGAGGGACAGGGGGGTCTATGGCTACACCTTC
>TRBV5-4|-|TRBJ2-7|TRBD1
CASSLEGGVYEQYF
TGTGCCAGCAGCTTGGAAGGGGGCGTTTACGAGCAGTACTTC
>TRBV5-1|-|TRBJ2-1|-
CASSLESGGRGEQFF
TGCGCCAGCAGCTTGGAGTCGGGGGGCCGGGGTGAGCAGTTCTTC
>TRBV3-1/TRBV3-2|-|TRBJ2-1|TRBD2
CASSLYSLAGASYNEQFF
TGTGCCAGCAGCTTATACTCACTAGCGGGGGCCTCCTACAATGAGCAGTTCTTC
>TRBV9|-|TRBJ2-2|-
CASSRTANTGELFF
TGTGCCAGCAGCCGGACAGCGAACACCGGGGAGCTGTTTTTT
>TRBV7-9|-|TRBJ1-4|-
CASSLGQTTNEKLFF
TGTGCCAGCAGCTTAGGGCAGACAACTAATGAAAAACTGTTTTTT
>TRBV4-1|-|TRBJ1-4|-
CASSQHFGNEKLFF
TGCGCCAGCAGCCAACATTTCGGGAATGAAAAACTGTTTTTT
>TRBV19|-|TRBJ1-1|-
CASSPGGGGSTEAFF
TGTGCCAGTAGTCCGGGAGGGGGGGGTAGCACTGAAGCTTTCTTT
>TRBV6-5|-|TRBJ1-1|-
CASALHVRNTEAFF
TGTGCCAGCGCTCTCCATGTGAGGAACACTGAAGCTTTCTTT
>TRBV6-5|-|TRBJ1-1|-
CASSSLLSTEAFF
TGTGCCAGCAGTTCACTATTGAGCACTGAAGCTTTCTTT
>TRBV7-8|-|TRBJ1-3|-
CASSSPGVGGVGKGNTIYF
TGTGCCAGCAGCTCCCCGGGGGTTGGAGGGGTGGGGAAGGGAAACACCATATATTTT
>TRBV18|once|TRBJ1-1|-
CASSEVMGHGTEAFF
TGTGCCAGCTCCGAGGTAATGGGGCACGGGACTGAAGCTTTCTTT
>TRBV9|-|TRBJ1-5|-
CASSVGGNGNQPQHF
TGTGCCAGCAGCGTAGGAGGGAATGGCAATCAGCCCCAGCATTTT
>TRBV30|-|TRBJ2-1|TRBD2
CAWSTPAGVSYNEQFF
TGTGCCTGGAGTACCCCAGCGGGGGTTTCCTACAATGAGCAGTTCTTC
>TRBV9|-|TRBJ2-5|-
CASSVSRAQGETQYF
TGTGCCAGCAGCGTTAGCCGTGCGCAGGGCGAGACCCAGTACTTC
>TRBV11-2|-|TRBJ2-7|-
CASSLVPAGDEQYF
TGTGCCAGCAGCTTAGTCCCTGCAGGGGACGAGCAGTACTTC
>TRBV30|-|TRBJ1-1|-
CAQGNEPRKTEAFF
TGTGCTCAAGGCAACGAACCTAGGAAAACTGAAGCTTTCTTT
>TRBV28|-|TRBJ1-2|TRBD1
CASSPGDRDYGYTF
TGTGCCAGCAGTCCAGGGGACAGGGACTATGGCTACACCTTC
>TRBV27|-|TRBJ1-5|TRBD1
CASSPTGTYSNQPQHF
TGTGCCAGCAGTCCGACAGGGACTTATAGCAATCAGCCCCAGCATTTT
>TRBV7-2|once|TRBJ2-3|-
CASSLGGVTDTQYF
TGTGCCAGCAGCTTAGGCGGGGTCACAGATACGCAGTATTTT
>TRBV18|-|TRBJ1-6|-
CASSPPRQVQFGYNSPLHF
TGTGCCAGCTCACCACCCCGACAGGTTCAATTTGGTTATAATTCACCCCTCCACTTT